The clone carrying this TCR beta chain occurred many times. Trimming cost V 2 bases and J 6 bases, with 10 bases left between them. This CDR3 is 13 amino acids long. The germline V gene encodes CDR1 SGHTA and CDR2 FQGTGA. These data originate in a study of spatial heterogeneity in lung cancer. As to time point: blood at routine non-recurrence follow-up after resection. TCRdb reanalysed the 5' RACE reads using MiXCR and keeps one entry per CDR3 protein. The sample includes roughly 71,000 distinct CDR3 sequences, over 7% seen only once; the top ten take 1.5% to 2%. This specimen was PBMCs, taken at follow-up. This sequence joins TRBV7-3 and TRBJ1-1; D gene uncertain. This clonotype was obtained from a female donor with early-stage non-small cell lung cancer. CDR3 sequence: CASSLDAGAEAFF. The CDR3 nucleotides read TGTGCCAGCAGCTTAGATGCGGGTGCTGAAGCTTTCTTT.